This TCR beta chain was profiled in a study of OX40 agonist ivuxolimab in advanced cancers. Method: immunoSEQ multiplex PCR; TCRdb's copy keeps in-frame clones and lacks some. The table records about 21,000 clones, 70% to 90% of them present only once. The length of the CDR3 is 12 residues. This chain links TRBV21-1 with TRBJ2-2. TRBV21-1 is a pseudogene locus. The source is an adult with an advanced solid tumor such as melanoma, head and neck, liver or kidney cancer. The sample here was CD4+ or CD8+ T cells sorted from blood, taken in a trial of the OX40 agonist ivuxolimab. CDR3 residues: CAGNPNTGELFF. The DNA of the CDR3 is TGTGCCGGGAATCCGAACACCGGGGAGCTGTTTTTT.